The rows below give T cell receptor beta chains drawn from one sample of a study of chronic HIV infection and antiretroviral therapy. One entry per CDR3 protein results from TCRdb running MiXCR on the 5' RACE reads. The top ten clones hold 2.5% to 3% of a sample with approximately 47,000 distinct CDR3 sequences, under 20% of them seen once. The specimen sequenced was peripheral blood. These receptors were obtained from an adult who had HIV and had not received antiretroviral therapy, or was an uninfected healthy control (not recorded which). CDR3s include the opening cysteine and the closing phenylalanine or tryptophan. The order of the fields is V gene, clone size, J gene, D gene, CDR3 protein, CDR3 DNA. The D gene is left open where the match is weak. Clone size is given for some rows only: seen once, a few or many times, or a class if the clone is expanded.

>TRBV18|NA|TRBJ2-3|TRBD2
CASSPQTSGGRDTQYF
TGTGCCAGCTCACCGCAGACTAGCGGGGGACGTGATACGCAGTATTTT
>TRBV5-1|few|TRBJ2-5|TRBD1
CASSWDRAKTQYF
TGCGCCAGCAGCTGGGACAGGGCAAAGACCCAGTACTTC
>TRBV29-1|few|TRBJ1-1|NA
CSVSSLGRTEAFF
TGCAGCGTTTCTAGCTTGGGGAGGACTGAAGCTTTCTTT
>TRBV6-4|few|TRBJ1-1|NA
CASSRGLNTEAFF
TGTGCCAGCAGTCGGGGGTTGAACACTGAAGCTTTCTTT
>TRBV28|NA|TRBJ1-5|NA
CASSLRFLSAPRPQHF
TGTGCCAGCAGTTTACGGTTCCTATCAGCCCCGAGGCCCCAGCATTTT
>TRBV28|few|TRBJ2-1|NA
CATRIRDVPYNEQFF
TGTGCCACCAGAATCCGGGACGTACCCTACAATGAGCAGTTCTTC
>TRBV29-1|many|TRBJ2-4|TRBD1
CSVGDSPKNIQYF
TGCAGCGTGGGGGACAGTCCCAAAAACATTCAGTACTTC
>TRBV28|many|TRBJ1-1|TRBD1
CASSSHGQGSPEAFF
TGTGCCAGCAGTTCCCACGGACAGGGGTCCCCTGAAGCTTTCTTT
>TRBV5-1|few|TRBJ2-7|NA
CASSLDSPYEQYF
TGCGCCAGCAGCTTGGATTCGCCCTACGAGCAGTACTTC
>TRBV28|NA|TRBJ1-5|NA
CASNQENQPQHF
TGTGCCAGCAATCAGGAAAATCAGCCCCAGCATTTT
>TRBV29-1|few|TRBJ2-3|NA
CSVAGLGQTDTQYF
TGCAGCGTTGCAGGTCTCGGACAGACAGATACGCAGTATTTT
>TRBV4-2|NA|TRBJ2-2|NA
CASSQGITGELFF
TGTGCCAGCAGCCAAGGGATAACCGGGGAGCTGTTTTTT
>TRBV28|NA|TRBJ2-5|NA
CASSPQGGGFETQYF
TGTGCCAGCAGTCCCCAAGGAGGGGGCTTTGAGACCCAGTACTTC
>TRBV29-1|NA|TRBJ1-4|TRBD1
CSGQRQGSEKLFF
TGCAGCGGACAGAGACAGGGGAGTGAAAAACTGTTTTTT
>TRBV29-1|few|TRBJ2-5|TRBD1
CSGGQGVRGAQYF
TGCAGCGGAGGACAGGGCGTCCGAGGGGCCCAGTACTTC
>TRBV11-2|few|TRBJ2-7|TRBD1
CASSAGQGALEQYF
TGTGCCAGCAGCGCGGGACAGGGGGCCCTCGAGCAGTACTTC
>TRBV28|few|TRBJ1-5|NA
CASSNGGGNQPQHF
TGTGCCAGCAGTAACGGGGGGGGCAATCAGCCCCAGCATTTT
>TRBV24-1|once|TRBJ2-1|NA
CATSSGSGEQFF
TGTGCCACCAGTTCCGGGAGTGGTGAGCAGTTCTTC
>TRBV29-1|NA|TRBJ2-3|TRBD2
CSLSGGLAGDTQYF
TGCAGCCTTAGTGGGGGACTAGCGGGAGATACGCAGTATTTT
>TRBV6-5|few|TRBJ2-1|TRBD2
CATRREGREQFF
TGTGCCACACGACGGGAGGGCCGTGAGCAGTTCTTC
>TRBV29-1|NA|TRBJ2-1|NA
CSVGAGLYNEQFF
TGCAGCGTTGGGGCGGGGCTCTACAATGAGCAGTTCTTC
>TRBV11-2|NA|TRBJ2-1|TRBD2
CASSSFWAGVLGEQFF
TGTGCCAGCAGCTCCTTTTGGGCGGGAGTTCTGGGTGAGCAGTTCTTC
>TRBV7-6|few|TRBJ1-5|NA
CASSSQGWNQPQHF
TGTGCCAGCAGCTCACAGGGTTGGAATCAGCCCCAGCATTTT
>TRBV7-9|few|TRBJ2-5|TRBD2
CASSLAGRAKETQYF
TGTGCCAGCAGCTTGGCCGGGAGGGCCAAAGAGACCCAGTACTTC
>TRBV10-3|few|TRBJ1-1|TRBD1
CAIAPGQGEAFF
TGTGCCATCGCTCCGGGACAGGGGGAAGCTTTCTTT
>TRBV27|NA|TRBJ2-1|NA
CASSLVLATEQFF
TGTGCCAGCAGTTTAGTTCTAGCCACTGAGCAGTTCTTC
>TRBV5-1|NA|TRBJ1-2|NA
CASSFGTRLEEGYTF
TGCGCCAGCAGCTTTGGTACTCGACTCGAAGAGGGCTACACCTTC
>TRBV2|few|TRBJ2-7|TRBD2
CASSVQAVAGYEQYF
TGTGCCAGCAGTGTTCAGGCGGTAGCGGGTTACGAGCAGTACTTC
>TRBV28|NA|TRBJ1-5|TRBD1
CASSLFGLKRDRGNQPQHF
TGTGCCAGCAGTTTATTTGGGCTTAAAAGGGACAGGGGCAATCAGCCCCAGCATTTT
>TRBV20-1|many|TRBJ1-5|NA
CSASYGTGNQPQHF
TGCAGTGCTAGTTACGGGACTGGCAATCAGCCCCAGCATTTT
>TRBV28|NA|TRBJ2-6|TRBD1
CAVEDREFWGSGANVLTF
TGTGCCGTCGAGGACAGGGAATTTTGGGGCTCTGGGGCCAACGTCCTGACTTTC
>TRBV12-3/TRBV12-4|NA|TRBJ2-3|TRBD2
CASSNRDRGLSGLAGVTDTQYF
TGTGCCAGCAGTAACCGGGACAGGGGCCTTTCGGGACTAGCGGGAGTCACAGATACGCAGTATTTT
>TRBV7-3|NA|TRBJ2-3|NA
CASSLRDGRDTQYF
TGTGCCAGCAGCTTAAGGGACGGACGAGATACGCAGTATTTT
>TRBV28|few|TRBJ2-7|NA
CASSPMALRGSYEQYF
TGTGCCAGCAGTCCTATGGCCCTCAGGGGCTCCTACGAGCAGTACTTC
>TRBV14|NA|TRBJ2-1|NA
CASSQELGGTEQFF
TGTGCCAGCAGCCAAGAGTTGGGAGGAACCGAGCAGTTCTTC
>TRBV5-1|NA|TRBJ2-5|TRBD1
CASSSASGTEETQYF
TGCGCCAGCAGCTCCGCCTCCGGGACAGAAGAGACCCAGTACTTC
>TRBV4-2|NA|TRBJ2-5|TRBD2
CASSQENSGNQETQYF
TGTGCCAGCAGCCAAGAGAATAGCGGGAACCAAGAGACCCAGTACTTC
>TRBV28|NA|TRBJ2-1|TRBD2
CASSFIGTRFKLEQFF
TGTGCCAGCAGTTTCATCGGGACTAGATTTAAATTGGAGCAGTTCTTC
>TRBV4-1|NA|TRBJ1-4|TRBD1
CASSQEQGGNEKLFF
TGCGCCAGCAGCCAAGAACAGGGGGGGAATGAAAAACTGTTTTTT
>TRBV2|NA|TRBJ1-2|NA
CASSVSQGYYGYTF
TGTGCCAGCAGTGTTTCACAGGGATACTATGGCTACACCTTC
>TRBV29-1|NA|TRBJ2-2|NA
CSAKTDPNTGELFF
TGCAGCGCCAAGACAGATCCCAACACCGGGGAGCTGTTTTTT
>TRBV28|many|TRBJ2-7|TRBD2
CASLVSGRAYEQYF
TGTGCCAGCCTAGTTAGCGGGAGGGCCTACGAGCAGTACTTC
>TRBV7-2|NA|TRBJ2-1|NA
CASSLRGRINEQFF
TGTGCCAGCAGCTTAAGGGGGAGAATCAATGAGCAGTTCTTC
>TRBV28|few|TRBJ2-4|TRBD1
CASRGQGAAKNIQYF
TGTGCCAGCAGGGGACAGGGGGCCGCCAAAAACATTCAGTACTTC
>TRBV28|few|TRBJ2-1|NA
CASSPREGERGIF
TGTGCCAGCAGTCCCAGGGAAGGGGAGAGAGGGATCTTC
>TRBV4-1|few|TRBJ2-7|TRBD2
CASSQEQREEYEQYF
TGCGCCAGCAGCCAAGAACAGCGGGAGGAGTACGAGCAGTACTTC
>TRBV2|few|TRBJ1-5|NA
CASNLGSNQPQHF
TGTGCCAGCAATCTGGGTAGCAATCAGCCCCAGCATTTT
>TRBV28|NA|TRBJ2-1|NA
CASSQSGSASYNEQFF
TGTGCCAGCAGCCAAAGCGGGTCTGCCTCCTACAATGAGCAGTTCTTC
>TRBV5-1|few|TRBJ2-7|TRBD1
CASIPDRGGEQYF
TGCGCCAGCATCCCGGACAGGGGAGGCGAGCAGTACTTC
>TRBV20-1|NA|TRBJ2-6|NA
CSALPGAGANVLTF
TGCAGTGCTCTACCAGGGGCTGGGGCCAACGTCCTGACTTTC
>TRBV6-2/TRBV6-3|few|TRBJ2-7|NA
CASSPRLRPGEQYF
TGTGCCAGCAGCCCCCGACTACGCCCGGGGGAGCAGTACTTC
>TRBV10-1|NA|TRBJ2-2|TRBD2
CASSVASGNTGELFF
TGCGCCAGCAGTGTGGCTAGCGGAAACACCGGGGAGCTGTTTTTT
>TRBV3-1|NA|TRBJ1-1|NA
CASRGGGAEAFF
TGTGCCAGCAGGGGAGGAGGCGCTGAAGCTTTCTTT
>TRBV6-6|NA|TRBJ2-7|NA
CASRAGSSGYEQYF
TGTGCCAGCCGAGCAGGGTCCTCGGGCTACGAGCAGTACTTC
>TRBV5-1|few|TRBJ1-2|NA
CASSQTEAYGYTF
TGCGCCAGCAGCCAGACAGAGGCTTATGGCTACACCTTC